Below, 26 T cell receptor beta chains from the same sample are listed, as sequenced in a study of molecular identifiers for immune sequencing clone quantification. TCRdb re-analysed the PCR reads in MiXCR, keeping a single row per CDR3 protein. The profile covers hundreds of thousands of distinct CDR3 sequences, with approximately 20% appearing a single time and 0.85% taken by the ten largest. The sequenced material came from naive CD8+ T cells from blood, with Jurkat cell RNA spiked in. The subset is: FACS-sorted CD8+CD4-CCR7+CD45RA+ naive T cells. Receptors were obtained from a human donor in good health. Some libraries in this study had Jurkat cell RNA spiked in.

This chain connects TRBV7-9 to TRBJ2-7; 7 positions agree with TRBD1. Trimming cost V 4 bases and J 1 base; bases outside gene matches: 10. In germline, CDR1 is SEHNR, CDR2 FQNEAQ (reference sequence). The CDR3 runs 16 residues. The CDR3 nucleotides read TGTGCCAGCAGCTCCTCGACAGGGTTAAGATCCTACGAGCAGTACTTC. As protein: CASSSSTGLRSYEQYF.

As for this clonotype: A much larger clone differs from this one at a single base, so this may be a read error. This CDR3 is missing its conserved last phenylalanine or tryptophan, likely due to a read error. The J gene is TRBJ2-1, the V gene TRBV6-5; 15 nucleotides align to TRBD2. The ends lost 9 bases at V and 0 bases at J; junction bases unmatched: 9. The germline gives CDR1 MNHEY, CDR2 SVGAGI. This CDR3 has 18 residues. The CDR3 sequence: CARTLRTSGGGSYNEQFL. CDR3 nucleotides: TGTGCCAGGACTCTCAGGACTAGCGGGGGGGGCTCCTACAATGAGCAGTTCCTC.

The rearrangement joins TRBV7-6 to TRBJ2-1, with 10 bases that match TRBD2. CDR3 size: 15 residues. Germline CDR1 and CDR2: SGHVS and FNYEAQ. J was trimmed by 7 bases and V by 3 bases; bases with no gene match: 6. CDR3 in amino acids: CASSFSTSGQNEQFF. In DNA, the CDR3 is TGTGCCAGCAGCTTTTCGACTAGCGGGCAAAATGAGCAGTTCTTC.

About this clonotype: A clone one base away is much larger, so this may be a read error. This chain links TRBV6-5 with TRBJ2-7, with D unresolved. Germline V gene data show CDR1 as MNHEY and CDR2 as SVGAGI. The CDR3 loop spans 13 amino acids. CDR3 loop: CASRYTTRGEQHF. DNA of the CDR3: TGTGCCAGCAGGTACACAACTCGCGGAGAGCAGCACTTC.

This clonotype was observed a handful of times. The chain is built from TRBV9 and TRBJ2-1; 9 bases are shared with TRBD2. The CDR3 spans 20 residues. Germline V gives CDR1 SGDLS, CDR2 YYNGEE. J gave up 0 bases and V 0 bases, and 13 bases lay outside the gene matches. The chain's CDR3 is CASSVAPGASGVLSYNEQFF. The CDR3 coding sequence is TGTGCCAGCAGCGTAGCCCCGGGGGCTAGCGGGGTACTCTCCTACAATGAGCAGTTCTTC.

This clonotype occurred many times. The chain links TRBV20-1 to TRBJ2-1, with D possibly matching TRBD2 (6 bases). The germline V gene has CDR1 DFQATT and CDR2 SNEGSKA (reference sequence). The CDR3 totals 15 residues. The ends were cut back, 7 bases at V and 3 bases at J, with 19 bases in the middle. The CDR3 DNA is TGCAGTGTCAGGTCGCTAGCGTTGTTCTACAATGAGCAGTTCTTC. This encodes CSVRSLALFYNEQFF.

This clonotype came up many times. V is TRBV30 and J is TRBJ2-3, with 13 bases matching TRBD2. Trimming cost V 4 bases and J 4 bases; bases outside gene matches: 5. This CDR3 has 15 amino acids. Germline V gives CDR1 GTSNPN, CDR2 SVGIG (reference sequence). This CDR3 is CAWKGLAGFADTQYF. The CDR3 region has the DNA TGTGCCTGGAAGGGACTAGCGGGATTTGCAGATACGCAGTATTTT.

Ten or more counts support this clonotype. The chain couples TRBV5-1 to TRBJ2-7; D gene ambiguous. Germline CDR1 reads SGHRS; CDR2 reads YFSETQ. The CDR3 sequence is 16 residues long. The ends were cut back, 0 bases at V and 1 base at J, with 14 bases in the middle. In DNA, the CDR3 is TGCGCCAGCAGCTTGGGGGCAGAGTCGGCGTCCTACGAGCAGTACTTC. Its protein product is CASSLGAESASYEQYF.

This clonotype occurred a few times. V is TRBV28 and J is TRBJ1-1; possible D gene TRBD1, 6 bases. The V gene's germline CDR1 is MDHEN and CDR2 SYDVKM. The CDR3 length is 17 residues. Deletions cut 3 bases from V and 0 bases from J, with 17 bases between. As DNA, the CDR3 is TGTGCCAGCAGTTTCTGGATTACTACAGGGTTGAACACTGAAGCTTTCTTT. Amino acids: CASSFWITTGLNTEAFF.

The chain recombines TRBV19 with TRBJ2-7; 10 positions match TRBD2. V dropped 3 bases and J dropped 3; count of bases not matched to a gene: 5. The CDR3 runs to 15 residues. Germline values: CDR1 LNHDA, CDR2 SQIVND (reference sequence). The CDR3 sequence: CASSISSGGRYEQYF. The CDR3 coding sequence is TGTGCCAGTAGTATCTCTAGCGGGGGCCGCTACGAGCAGTACTTC.

This clonotype was seen ten or more times. The DNA for the CDR3 is TGCAGCGTTCTTCCGGACAGGGACCAGTACTTC. Translation gives CSVLPDRDQYF. V gene TRBV29-1 combines with J gene TRBJ2-5; TRBD1 matches 8 bases. This CDR3 has 11 amino acids. V lost 5 bases and J lost 10; bases outside the gene matches: 6. The V gene's germline CDR1 is SQVTM and CDR2 ANQGSEA.

The CDR3 bases are TGTGCCACCAGCTCGACGGGGAACACTGAAGCTTTCTTT. Protein: CATSSTGNTEAFF. This chain connects TRBV24-1 to TRBJ1-1, with D hard to call. With 7 bases removed from V and 1 base from J, the gap between germline ends came to 9 bases. The CDR3 covers 13 residues. CDR1 and CDR2 (germline): KGHDR, SFDVKD.

The chain recombines TRBV7-9 with TRBJ2-7; D gene uncertain. CDR1 SEHNR and CDR2 FQNEAQ come from the germline V gene (reference sequence). Trimming pared 5 bases from V and 3 bases from J, leaving 14 bases between. This CDR3 is built from 14 residues. CDR3 residues: CASSLLGPNYEQYF. The CDR3 region has the DNA TGTGCCAGCAGCCTTCTAGGGCCGAACTACGAGCAGTACTTC.

This clonotype showed up many times. This rearrangement joins TRBV28 to TRBJ1-2; 11 bases agree with TRBD1. CDR3 size: 17 residues. Trimming removed 5 bases from V and 5 bases from J; junction bases left unmatched: 13. From germline, CDR1 is MDHEN and CDR2 SYDVKM. CDR3 amino acids: CASSTGQGAVHPYGYTF. DNA for the CDR3: TGTGCCAGCAGTACCGGACAGGGGGCAGTTCACCCATATGGCTACACCTTC.

This rearrangement joins TRBV7-2 to TRBJ1-5, with D possibly TRBD1 on 6 matching bases. From germline, CDR1 is SGHTA and CDR2 FQGNSA. The germline V and J ends were trimmed by 2 bases and 0 bases, with 17 bases remaining between them. CDR3 size: 18 residues. The CDR3 here is CASSLRGTSDRSNQPQHF. The DNA for the CDR3 is TGTGCCAGCAGCTTAAGAGGGACAAGCGACCGTAGCAATCAGCCCCAGCATTTT. Full variable domain (rest looked up from reference TRBV7-2 and TRBJ1-5): GAGVSQSPSNKVTEKGKDVELRCDPISGHTALYWYRQSLGQGLEFLIYFQGNSAPDKSGLPSDRFSAERTGGSVSTLTIQRTQQEDSAVYLCASSLRGTSDRSNQPQHFGDGTRLSIL.

V gene TRBV6-2 or TRBV6-3 combines with J gene TRBJ2-7; D is uncertain. CDR1 is MNHEY and CDR2 is SVGEGT in the germline V gene. V was cut by 0 bases and J by 3 bases, with 12 bases left in between. The CDR3 sequence is 15 residues long. The CDR3 DNA follows: TGTGCCAGCAGTTACTCTCCAGCCGAAGGCTACGAGCAGTACTTC. This sequence encodes CASSYSPAEGYEQYF.

This clonotype was recorded many times. The chain employs TRBV27 and TRBJ2-3, with D perhaps matching TRBD2 (5 bases). Trimming pared 8 bases from V and 1 base from J, leaving 19 bases between. This CDR3 has 16 residues. From germline, CDR1 is MNHEY and CDR2 SMNVEV (reference sequence). The CDR3 region has the DNA TGTGCCAGCCGAACCGCTGCGCTAGCTGGCACAGATACGCAGTATTTT. Translated, it gives CASRTAALAGTDTQYF.

A word on this clonotype: This could be a read error, since a much larger clone is one nucleotide away. This chain uses TRBV11-2 with TRBJ2-1; tentative D call: TRBD2 (5 bases). Germline CDR1 SGHAT, CDR2 FQNNGV. V gave up 3 bases and J gave up 8 bases, with 14 bases separating them. CDR3 length: 14 residues. The CDR3, as DNA: TGTGCCAGCAGCTTCTGGGAGCCGCCCGATGAGCAGTTCTTC. Translated, it gives CASSFWEPPDEQFF. The full variable domain, completed using reference TRBV11-2 and TRBJ2-1, is EAGVAQSPRYKIIEKRQSVAFWCNPISGHATLYWYQQILGQGPKLLIQFQNNGVVDDSQLPKDRFSAERLKGVDSTLKIQPAKLEDSAVYLCASSFWEPPDEQFFGPGTRLTVL.

This clonotype was seen many times. This chain uses TRBV25-1 with TRBJ2-3, with TRBD2 identical over 13 bases. The CDR3 spans 18 residues. Germline CDR1 is MGHDK and CDR2 is SYGVNS. V was pared by 4 bases and J by 4 bases, with 11 bases of the junction left unmatched. This chain's CDR3 is CASSAGTSGTQGPDTQYF. Written as DNA, the CDR3 is TGTGCCAGCAGTGCCGGGACTAGCGGGACTCAGGGGCCAGATACGCAGTATTTT.

Ten or more counts support this clonotype. J is TRBJ1-4 and V is TRBV10-3; D is undetermined. From germline, CDR1 is ENHRY and CDR2 SYGVKD. The CDR3 covers 15 residues. V was clipped by 0 bases and J by 14 bases, with 19 bases between them. The CDR3 DNA is TGTGCCATCAGTGAGTCTACACCATTGGCGGGGATCCTGTTTTTT. Its translation: CAISESTPLAGILFF.

The V gene is TRBV12-5, the J gene TRBJ1-5; no clear D. Trimming left V 1 base short and J 6 bases short, with 10 bases between. Germline loops: CDR1 LGHNT, CDR2 FRNRAP. The CDR3 is made up of 14 amino acids. CDR3 in amino acids: CASGLEGSVQPQHF. In DNA, the CDR3 is TGTGCTAGTGGTTTGGAGGGTTCGGTTCAGCCCCAGCATTTT.

This chain joins TRBV19 and TRBJ2-7; 10 bases are shared with TRBD1. V was pared by 4 bases and J by 3 bases, with 6 bases of the junction left unmatched. CDR3 length: 15 amino acids. CDR1 and CDR2 from the germline V gene are LNHDA and SQIVND (reference sequence). The CDR3: CASSTGTGAVYEQYF. DNA for the CDR3: TGTGCCAGTAGTACCGGGACAGGGGCGGTCTACGAGCAGTACTTC.

This clonotype has at least ten counts. The rearrangement uses TRBV9 and TRBJ2-3; perhaps D is TRBD1 or TRBD2 (5 bases each). Per the germline V gene, CDR1 is SGDLS and CDR2 is YYNGEE. V gave up 2 bases and J gave up 2 bases, with 9 bases separating them. This CDR3 is built from 14 residues. The CDR3 here is CASSVGDLTDTQYF. The CDR3 coding sequence is TGTGCCAGCAGCGTGGGGGACCTCACAGATACGCAGTATTTT.

The sample holds a few counts of this clonotype. V usage is TRBV5-6 and J usage is TRBJ2-1; 9 bases line up with TRBD2. J gave up 10 bases and V 0 bases, and 8 bases lay outside the gene matches. Germline CDR1 reads SGHDT; CDR2 reads YYEEEE. The CDR3 length is 15 residues. CDR3 coding DNA: TGTGCCAGCAGCTTGGCTATCCGCGGGGGGGCCGAGCAGTTCTTC. As protein: CASSLAIRGGAEQFF. The full variable domain, in which reference TRBV5-6 and TRBJ2-1 provide the parts outside the CDR3, is DAGVTQSPTHLIKTRGQQVTLRCSPKSGHDTVSWYQQALGQGPQFIFQYYEEEERQRGNFPDRFSGHQFPNYSSELNVNALLLGDSALYLCASSLAIRGGAEQFFGPGTRLTVL.

A word on this clonotype: It may be a read error: a sequence one base away is much more abundant. V usage is TRBV3-1 and J usage is TRBJ1-2, with D perhaps matching TRBD1 (5 bases). Germline-derived CDR1 and CDR2 are LGHDT and YNNKEL (reference sequence). CDR3 length: 13 residues. The CDR3 region is CASSQGQGSGFTF. The CDR3 DNA reads as TGTGCCAGCAGCCAAGGCCAGGGCTCTGGCTTCACCTTC.

As for this clonotype: This may come from a read error, since a much larger clone is one base off. The V gene is TRBV20-1, the J gene TRBJ2-1; D not certain. Germline loops: CDR1 DFQATT, CDR2 SNEGSKA (reference sequence). The CDR3 is made up of 11 amino acids. The CDR3 DNA is TGCAGTGCTAGAACCTACAATGAGCGGTTCTTC. It translates to CSARTYNERFF.